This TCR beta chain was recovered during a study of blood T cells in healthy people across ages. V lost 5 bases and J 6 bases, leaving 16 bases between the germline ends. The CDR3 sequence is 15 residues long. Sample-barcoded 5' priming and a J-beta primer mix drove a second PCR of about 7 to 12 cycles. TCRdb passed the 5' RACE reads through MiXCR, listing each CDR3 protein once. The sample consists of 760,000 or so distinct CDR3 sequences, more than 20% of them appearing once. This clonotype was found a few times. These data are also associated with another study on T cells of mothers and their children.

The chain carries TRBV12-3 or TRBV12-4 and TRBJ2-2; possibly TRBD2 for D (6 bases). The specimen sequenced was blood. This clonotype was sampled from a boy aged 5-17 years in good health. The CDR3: CASSPGSGGSGELFF. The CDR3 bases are TGTGCCAGCAGTCCGGGTTCAGGAGGGTCCGGGGAGCTGTTTTTT.